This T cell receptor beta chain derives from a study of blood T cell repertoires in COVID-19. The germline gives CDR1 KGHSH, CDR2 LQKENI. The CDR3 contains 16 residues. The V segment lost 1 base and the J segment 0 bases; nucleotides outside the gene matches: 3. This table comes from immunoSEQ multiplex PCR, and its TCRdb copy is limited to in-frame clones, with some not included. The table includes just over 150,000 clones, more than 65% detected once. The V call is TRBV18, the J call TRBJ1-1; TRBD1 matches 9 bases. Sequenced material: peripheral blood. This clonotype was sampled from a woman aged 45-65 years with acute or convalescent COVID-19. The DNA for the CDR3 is TGTGCCAGCTCACCACGGGGACAGGGTATGAACACTGAAGCTTTCTTT. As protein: CASSPRGQGMNTEAFF.